The next 6 T cell receptor beta chains were all read from a single sample in a study of blood T cell repertoires in COVID-19. Profiling relied on immunoSEQ multiplex PCR, and the TCRdb table lists in-frame clones only, not all of them. The table includes over 100,000 clones, 88% detected once. The sequencing input was peripheral blood. Receptors originate from a man in his forties or fifties with acute or convalescent COVID-19.

V and J are TRBV12-3 or TRBV12-4 and TRBJ1-3; D gene uncertain. The ends were cut back, 3 bases at V and 4 bases at J, with 4 bases in the middle. The CDR3 has 12 residues. The CDR3 DNA reads TGTGCCAGCAGTTTCTCGGGAAACACCATATATTTT. Protein product: CASSFSGNTIYF.

In this sample, this clone turned up a few times. The chain uses TRBV28 and TRBJ1-1, with a possible D match to TRBD1 (5 bases). V was shortened by 4 bases and J by 1 base, with 7 bases between the two germline ends. The CDR3 covers 13 residues. The germline CDR1 and CDR2 sequences are MDHEN and SYDVKM. CDR3 loop: CASSSQGNTEAFF. The CDR3 DNA is TGTGCCAGCAGTTCCCAGGGGAACACTGAAGCTTTCTTT.

CDR3 sequence: CASSVRTSGNTGELFF. The CDR3 region has the DNA TGTGCCAGCAGCGTTCGGACTAGCGGGAACACCGGGGAGCTGTTTTTT. The V and J genes are TRBV9 and TRBJ2-2; 10 nucleotides line up with TRBD2. Germline values: CDR1 SGDLS, CDR2 YYNGEE. Losses at the gene ends were 2 bases for V and 1 base for J; bases not matched to a gene: 2. The CDR3 consists of 16 residues.

The chain is built from TRBV28 and TRBJ1-5, with D unresolved. The ends were cut back, 5 bases at V and 0 bases at J, with 8 bases in the middle. CDR3 length: 14 amino acids. In germline, CDR1 is MDHEN, CDR2 SYDVKM. The CDR3 sequence is CASSLRYSNQPQHF. The CDR3, as DNA: TGTGCCAGCAGTCTCCGGTATAGCAATCAGCCCCAGCATTTT.

This rearrangement joins TRBV5-6 to TRBJ1-1, with D perhaps matching TRBD1 (5 bases). CDR1 and CDR2 (germline): SGHDT, YYEEEE. The length of the CDR3 is 14 residues. V was shortened by 2 bases and J by 4 bases, with 12 bases between the two germline ends. The CDR3 nucleotides are TGTGCCAGCAGCTTCGTCGGGGGAGGCACTGAAGCTTTCTTT. Translation: CASSFVGGGTEAFF.

This clone was seen just once. The rearrangement uses TRBV10-3 and TRBJ2-1; 10 bases fit TRBD2. The germline CDR1 and CDR2 sequences are ENHRY and SYGVKD. With 6 bases clipped from V and 8 bases from J, the junction kept 7 bases outside the gene matches. The CDR3 runs 14 residues. Written as DNA, the CDR3 is TGTGCCATCAGCCTAGCGGGAGAAAGCGATGAGCAGTTCTTC. Translation: CAISLAGESDEQFF.